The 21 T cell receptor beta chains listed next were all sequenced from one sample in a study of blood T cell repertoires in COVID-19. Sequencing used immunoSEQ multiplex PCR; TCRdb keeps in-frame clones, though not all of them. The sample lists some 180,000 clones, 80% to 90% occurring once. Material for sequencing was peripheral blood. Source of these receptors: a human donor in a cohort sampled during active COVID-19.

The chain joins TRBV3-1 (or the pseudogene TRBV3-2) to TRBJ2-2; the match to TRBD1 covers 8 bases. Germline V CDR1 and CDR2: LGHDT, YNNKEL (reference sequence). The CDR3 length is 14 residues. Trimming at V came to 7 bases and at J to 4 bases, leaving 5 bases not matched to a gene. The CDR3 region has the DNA TGTGCCAGCAAAGACAGGGGATCCACCGGGGAGCTGTTTTTT. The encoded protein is CASKDRGSTGELFF.

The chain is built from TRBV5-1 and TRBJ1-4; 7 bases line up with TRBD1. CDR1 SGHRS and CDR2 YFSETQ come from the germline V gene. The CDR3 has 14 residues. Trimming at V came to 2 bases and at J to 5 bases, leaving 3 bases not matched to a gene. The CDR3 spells CASSFGTANEKLFF. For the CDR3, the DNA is TGCGCCAGCAGCTTTGGGACAGCGAATGAAAAACTGTTTTTT.

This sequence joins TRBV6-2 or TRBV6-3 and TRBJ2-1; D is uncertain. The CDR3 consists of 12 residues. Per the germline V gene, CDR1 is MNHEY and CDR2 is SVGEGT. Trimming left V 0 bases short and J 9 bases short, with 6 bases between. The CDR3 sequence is CASSYSSSEQFF. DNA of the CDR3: TGTGCCAGCAGTTACTCGAGTTCTGAGCAGTTCTTC.

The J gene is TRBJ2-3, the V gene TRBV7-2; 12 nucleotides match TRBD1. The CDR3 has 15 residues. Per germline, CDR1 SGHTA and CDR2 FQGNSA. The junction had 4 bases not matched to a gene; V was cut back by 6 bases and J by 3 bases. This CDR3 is CASRGTGGHTDTQYF. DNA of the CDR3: TGTGCCAGCAGGGGGACAGGGGGCCATACAGATACGCAGTATTTT.

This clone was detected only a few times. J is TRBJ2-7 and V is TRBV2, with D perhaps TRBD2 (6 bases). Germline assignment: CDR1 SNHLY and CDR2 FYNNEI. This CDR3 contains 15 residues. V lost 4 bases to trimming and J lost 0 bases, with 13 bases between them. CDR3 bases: TGTGCCAGCAGTGGAGGCGGGGAGAGCTCCTACGAGCAGTACTTC. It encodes CASSGGGESSYEQYF.

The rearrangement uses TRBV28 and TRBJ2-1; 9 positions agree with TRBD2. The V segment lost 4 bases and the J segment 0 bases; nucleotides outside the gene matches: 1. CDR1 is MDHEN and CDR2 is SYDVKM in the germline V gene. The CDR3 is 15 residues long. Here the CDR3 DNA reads TGTGCCAGCAGTTATAGCGGGAGCTCCTACAATGAGCAGTTCTTC. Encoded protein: CASSYSGSSYNEQFF. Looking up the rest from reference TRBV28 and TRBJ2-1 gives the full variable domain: DVKVTQSSRYLVKRTGEKVFLECVQDMDHENMFWYRQDPGLGLRLIYFSYDVKMKEKGDIPEGYSVSREKKERFSLILESASTNQTSMYLCASSYSGSSYNEQFFGPGTRLTVL.

The CDR3 DNA follows: TGTGCCAGCACCGCACTTCCTCGATACAATGAGCAGTTCTTC. Its translation: CASTALPRYNEQFF. The chain recombines TRBV27 with TRBJ2-1; D gene unclear. Trimming cost V 7 bases and J 4 bases, with 14 bases left between them. Germline lookup yields CDR1 MNHEY and CDR2 SMNVEV (reference sequence). The CDR3 loop spans 14 amino acids.

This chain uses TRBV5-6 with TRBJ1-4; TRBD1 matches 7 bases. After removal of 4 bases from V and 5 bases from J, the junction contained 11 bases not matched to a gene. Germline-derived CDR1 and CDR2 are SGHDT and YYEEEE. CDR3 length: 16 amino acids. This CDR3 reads CASSPGRDSGNEKLFF. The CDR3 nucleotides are TGTGCCAGCAGCCCTGGGCGGGACAGCGGAAATGAAAAACTGTTTTTT.

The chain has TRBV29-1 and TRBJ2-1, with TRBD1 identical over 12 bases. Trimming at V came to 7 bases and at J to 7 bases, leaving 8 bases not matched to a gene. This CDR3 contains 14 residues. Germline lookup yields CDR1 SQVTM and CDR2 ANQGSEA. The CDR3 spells CSGVRDRGQNEQFF. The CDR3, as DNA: TGCAGCGGAGTCCGGGACAGGGGGCAGAATGAGCAGTTCTTC.

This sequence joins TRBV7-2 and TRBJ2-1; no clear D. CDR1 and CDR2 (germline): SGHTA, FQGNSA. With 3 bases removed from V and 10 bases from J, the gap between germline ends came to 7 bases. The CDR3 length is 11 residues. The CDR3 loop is CASSLVREQFF. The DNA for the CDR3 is TGTGCCAGCAGCTTGGTACGGGAGCAGTTCTTC.

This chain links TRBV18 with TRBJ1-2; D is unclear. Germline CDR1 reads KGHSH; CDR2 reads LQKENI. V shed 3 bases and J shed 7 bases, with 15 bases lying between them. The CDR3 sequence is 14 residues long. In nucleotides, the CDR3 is TGTGCCAGCTCACCGGTTGGAGGGATAAGTGGCTACACCTTC. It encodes CASSPVGGISGYTF.

This chain's CDR3 is CASRQGLAENRGSYNEQFF. The CDR3 DNA follows: TGTGCCAGCAGGCAGGGACTAGCCGAAAATCGAGGCTCCTACAATGAGCAGTTCTTC. The J gene is TRBJ2-1, the V gene TRBV28; 9 positions match TRBD2. The V gene end was trimmed by 6 bases and the J gene end by 0 bases; junction bases not matched to a gene: 15. The CDR3 has 19 amino acids. Germline loops: CDR1 MDHEN, CDR2 SYDVKM.

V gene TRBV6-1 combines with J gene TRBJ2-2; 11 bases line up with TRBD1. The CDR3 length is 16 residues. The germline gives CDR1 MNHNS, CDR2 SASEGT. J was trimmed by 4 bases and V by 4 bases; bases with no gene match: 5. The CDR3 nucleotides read TGTGCCAGCAGTGGCGCCGGGACAGGGGGCACCGGGGAGCTGTTTTTT. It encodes CASSGAGTGGTGELFF.

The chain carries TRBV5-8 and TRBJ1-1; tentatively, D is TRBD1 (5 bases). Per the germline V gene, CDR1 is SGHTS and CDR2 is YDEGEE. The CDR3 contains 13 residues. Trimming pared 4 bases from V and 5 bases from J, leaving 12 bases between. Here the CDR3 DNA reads TGTGCCAGCAGCGCACAGGCTGGTACTGAAGCTTTCTTT. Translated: CASSAQAGTEAFF.

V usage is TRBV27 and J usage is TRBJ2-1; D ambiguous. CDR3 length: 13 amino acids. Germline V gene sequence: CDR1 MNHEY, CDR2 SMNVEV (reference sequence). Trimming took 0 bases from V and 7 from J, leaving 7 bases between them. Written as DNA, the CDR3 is TGTGCCAGCAGTTTATCAATCGTGAATGAGCAGTTCTTC. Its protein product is CASSLSIVNEQFF.

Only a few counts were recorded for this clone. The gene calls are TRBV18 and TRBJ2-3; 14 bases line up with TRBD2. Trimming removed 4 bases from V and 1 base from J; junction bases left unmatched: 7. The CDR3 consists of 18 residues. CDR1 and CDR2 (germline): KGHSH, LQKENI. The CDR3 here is CASSRPGLAGAGTDTQYF. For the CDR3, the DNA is TGTGCCAGCTCACGACCGGGACTAGCGGGAGCGGGCACAGATACGCAGTATTTT.

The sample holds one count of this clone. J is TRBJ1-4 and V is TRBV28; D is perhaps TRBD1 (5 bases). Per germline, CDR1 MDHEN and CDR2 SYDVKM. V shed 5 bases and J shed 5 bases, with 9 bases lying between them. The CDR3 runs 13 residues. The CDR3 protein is CASSGALNEKLFF. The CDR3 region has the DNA TGTGCCAGCAGTGGGGCCTTAAATGAAAAACTGTTTTTT. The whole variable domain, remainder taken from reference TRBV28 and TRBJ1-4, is DVKVTQSSRYLVKRTGEKVFLECVQDMDHENMFWYRQDPGLGLRLIYFSYDVKMKEKGDIPEGYSVSREKKERFSLILESASTNQTSMYLCASSGALNEKLFFGSGTQLSVL.

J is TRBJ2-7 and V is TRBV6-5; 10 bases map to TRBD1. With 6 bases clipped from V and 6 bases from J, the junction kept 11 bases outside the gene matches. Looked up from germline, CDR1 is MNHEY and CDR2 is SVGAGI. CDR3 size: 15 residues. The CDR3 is CASRSVRQGASEQYF. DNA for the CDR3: TGTGCCAGCAGATCCGTTCGACAGGGGGCAAGCGAGCAGTACTTC.

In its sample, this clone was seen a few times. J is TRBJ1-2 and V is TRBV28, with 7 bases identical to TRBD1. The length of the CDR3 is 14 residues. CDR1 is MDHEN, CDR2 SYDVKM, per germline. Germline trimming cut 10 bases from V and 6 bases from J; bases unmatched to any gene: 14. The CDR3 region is CATQSGTVDDGYTF. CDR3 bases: TGTGCCACCCAGTCCGGGACAGTTGACGATGGCTACACCTTC.

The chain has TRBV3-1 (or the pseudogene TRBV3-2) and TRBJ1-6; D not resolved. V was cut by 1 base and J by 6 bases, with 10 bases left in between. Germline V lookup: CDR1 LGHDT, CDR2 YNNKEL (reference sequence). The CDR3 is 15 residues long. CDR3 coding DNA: TGTGCCAGCAGCCAAGGGTTACAGCTTAATTCACCCCTCCACTTT. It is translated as CASSQGLQLNSPLHF.

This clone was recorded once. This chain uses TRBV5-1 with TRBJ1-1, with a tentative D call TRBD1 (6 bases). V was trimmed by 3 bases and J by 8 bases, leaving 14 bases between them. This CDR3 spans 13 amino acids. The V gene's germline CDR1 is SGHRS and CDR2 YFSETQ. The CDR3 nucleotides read TGCGCCAGCAGCTCGATAGCCGGGACAGAAGCTTTCTTT. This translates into CASSSIAGTEAFF.